The 10 T cell receptor beta chains below were found in one sample sequenced in a study of cytomegalovirus exposure and HLA in healthy donors. The method was immunoSEQ multiplex PCR; TCRdb's version includes in-frame clones alone and lacks a portion of them. The table has 120,000 to 150,000 clones, about 89% seen once. The sample was PBMCs. These receptors all come from a man aged 18 to 29 in good health and CMV-seronegative.

J is TRBJ2-1 and V is TRBV7-2, with 7 bases fitting TRBD2. The ends lost 0 bases at V and 9 bases at J; junction bases unmatched: 11. Germline CDR1 reads SGHTA; CDR2 reads FQGNSA. The CDR3 has 16 amino acids. The DNA of the CDR3 is TGTGCCAGCAGCTTAGCTGGACTAGATGAGTCGGGTGAGCAGTTCTTC. This codes for CASSLAGLDESGEQFF.

The rearrangement links TRBV10-3 to TRBJ1-1, with TRBD1 identical over 9 bases. V lost 6 bases and J lost 5; bases outside the gene matches: 10. Germline assignment: CDR1 ENHRY and CDR2 SYGVKD. The CDR3 contains 15 residues. This CDR3 reads CAIRAPGQGSTEAFF. The CDR3, as DNA: TGTGCCATCAGAGCCCCGGGACAGGGTAGTACTGAAGCTTTCTTT.

The V call is TRBV27, the J call TRBJ2-1, with TRBD2 matching over 13 bases. The CDR3 is 15 amino acids. V lost 3 bases, J lost 5 bases, and 1 base stayed unmatched. Germline values: CDR1 MNHEY, CDR2 SMNVEV (reference sequence). CDR3 region: CASSFGTSGNNEQFF. CDR3 DNA sequence: TGTGCCAGCAGTTTTGGGACTAGCGGGAACAATGAGCAGTTCTTC.

The rearrangement uses TRBV30 and TRBJ1-1, with D perhaps matching TRBD1 (6 bases). Deletions cut 7 bases from V and 1 base from J, with 22 bases between. This CDR3 comprises 16 residues. CDR1 and CDR2 from the germline V gene are GTSNPN and SVGIG (reference sequence). CDR3 DNA: TGTGCCTTAAAGCCGGGCGGGGGCCTGACGAACACTGAAGCTTTCTTT. Residues: CALKPGGGLTNTEAFF.

The chain employs TRBV4-2 and TRBJ2-3; 10 nucleotides align to TRBD2. In germline, CDR1 is LGHNA, CDR2 YNFKEQ. CDR3 size: 17 residues. The V segment lost 0 bases and the J segment 4 bases; nucleotides outside the gene matches: 7. CDR3 bases: TGTGCCAGCAGCCAAGACGGAGCTAGCGGGGGTTCAGATACGCAGTATTTT. This sequence encodes CASSQDGASGGSDTQYF.

In regard to this clone: Germline is not matched at one junction end, which may reflect a read error. This rearrangement joins TRBV5-1 to TRBJ2-3; 7 nucleotides align to TRBD2. Germline CDR1 and CDR2: SGHRS and YFSETQ. The CDR3 is 16 amino acids. CDR3 nucleotide sequence: TGCGCCAGCAGCCCAGGGACTACCGCTAGCACGGATACGCAGTATTTT. Protein product: CASSPGTTASTDTQYF. Variable domain in full (rest from reference TRBV5-1 and TRBJ2-3): KAGVTQTPRYLIKTRGQQVTLSCSPISGHRSVSWYQQTPGQGLQFLFEYFSETQRNKGNFPGRFSGRQFSNSRSEMNVSTLELGDSALYLCASSPGTTASTDTQYFGPGTRLTVL.

The chain links TRBV6-1 to TRBJ2-7; D gene ambiguous. CDR1 MNHNS and CDR2 SASEGT come from the germline V gene. This CDR3 comprises 13 residues. Trimming left V 5 bases short and J 1 base short, with 9 bases between. The DNA for the CDR3 is TGTGCCAGCAGTACGCACGGGTCCTACGAGCAGTACTTC. Protein: CASSTHGSYEQYF.

This clone was observed a single time. This chain links TRBV15 with TRBJ1-4, with D unclear. Trimming removed 2 bases from V and 6 bases from J, with 13 bases in between. Germline CDR1 reads LNHNV; CDR2 reads YYDKDF (reference sequence). The CDR3 contains 15 residues. The CDR3 is CATSRPLRRDEKLFF. The CDR3 region has the DNA TGTGCCACCAGCAGACCCCTCAGGCGGGATGAAAAACTGTTTTTT.

V and J are TRBV28 and TRBJ1-4; a weak D match, TRBD1 (6 bases). The CDR3 has 16 amino acids. Looked up from germline, CDR1 is MDHEN and CDR2 is SYDVKM. The V and J ends lost 2 bases and 4 bases respectively, with 14 bases between them. The CDR3 region is CASSLPGTLYNEKLFF. The DNA of the CDR3 is TGTGCCAGCAGTTTACCCGGGACACTCTATAATGAAAAACTGTTTTTT.

This clone was found once. This CDR3 reads CAWSGQGVDTIYF. DNA for the CDR3: TGTGCCTGGAGTGGCCAGGGGGTGGACACCATATATTTT. The chain is built from TRBV30 and TRBJ1-3; 7 bases align to TRBD1. After removal of 1 base from V and 8 bases from J, the junction contained 5 bases not matched to a gene. CDR3 length: 13 residues. Germline CDR1 and CDR2: GTSNPN and SVGIG (reference sequence).